The clone carrying this T cell receptor beta chain has a handful of counts. Its matching antigen is unknown. The CDR3 is 16 amino acids. Per germline, CDR1 SGHVS and CDR2 FQNEAQ. With 1 base clipped from V and 7 bases from J, the junction kept 9 bases outside the gene matches. The sample originates from a study of blood T cells in healthy people across ages. Study results and limitations: Researchers judged that diversity estimates from one million T cells fell short of true values. The percentage of naive T cells correlated strongly with TCR beta diversity.

Through a sample-barcoded 5' primer and a J-beta primer mix, a second PCR was run for roughly 6 to 12 cycles. Using its own MiXCR run on the 5' RACE reads, TCRdb lists one record per CDR3 protein. This sample has around 870,000 distinct CDR3 sequences, with 25% to 35% found just once. The clonotype was recovered from a woman over 75 in good health. This chain links TRBV7-8 with TRBJ1-5, with TRBD1 identical over 8 bases. The sample comprised blood. As DNA, the CDR3 is TGTGCCAGCAGCTTAGAGGCAGGGGGCATCAGACAGCCCCAGCATTTT. Its translation is CASSLEAGGIRQPQHF.